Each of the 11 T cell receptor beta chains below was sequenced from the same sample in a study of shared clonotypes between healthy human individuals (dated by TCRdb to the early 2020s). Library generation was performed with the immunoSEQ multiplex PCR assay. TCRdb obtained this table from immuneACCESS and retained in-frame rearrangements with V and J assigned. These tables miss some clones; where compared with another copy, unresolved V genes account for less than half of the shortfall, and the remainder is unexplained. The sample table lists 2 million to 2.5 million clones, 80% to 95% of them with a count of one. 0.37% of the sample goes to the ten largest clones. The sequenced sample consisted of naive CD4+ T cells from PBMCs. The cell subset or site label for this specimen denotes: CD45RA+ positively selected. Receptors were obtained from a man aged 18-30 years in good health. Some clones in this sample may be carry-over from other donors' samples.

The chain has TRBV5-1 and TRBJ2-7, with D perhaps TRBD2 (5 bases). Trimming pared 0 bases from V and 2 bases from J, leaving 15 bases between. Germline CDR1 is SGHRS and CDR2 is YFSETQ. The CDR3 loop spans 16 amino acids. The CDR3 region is CASSLELAPIPYEQYF. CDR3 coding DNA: TGCGCCAGCAGCTTGGAGCTAGCTCCGATTCCCTACGAGCAGTACTTC.

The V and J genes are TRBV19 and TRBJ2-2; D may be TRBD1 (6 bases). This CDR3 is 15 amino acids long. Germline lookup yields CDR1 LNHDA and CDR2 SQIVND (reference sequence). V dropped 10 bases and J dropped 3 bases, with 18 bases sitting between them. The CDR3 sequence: CATRRQEYYTGELFF. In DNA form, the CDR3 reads TGTGCCACCAGACGACAGGAGTATTACACCGGGGAGCTGTTTTTT. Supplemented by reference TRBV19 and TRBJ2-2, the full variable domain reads DGGITQSPKYLFRKEGQNVTLSCEQNLNHDAMYWYRQDPGQGLRLIYYSQIVNDFQKGDIAEGYSVSREKKESFPLTVTSAQKNPTAFYLCATRRQEYYTGELFFGEGSRLTVL.

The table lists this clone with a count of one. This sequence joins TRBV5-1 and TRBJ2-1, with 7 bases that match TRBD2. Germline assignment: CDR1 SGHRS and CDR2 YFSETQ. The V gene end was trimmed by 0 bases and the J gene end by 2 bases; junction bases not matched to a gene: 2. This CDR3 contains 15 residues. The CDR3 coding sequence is TGCGCCAGCAGCTTGGACGGGAGGCCCTACAATGAGCAGTTCTTC. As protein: CASSLDGRPYNEQFF.

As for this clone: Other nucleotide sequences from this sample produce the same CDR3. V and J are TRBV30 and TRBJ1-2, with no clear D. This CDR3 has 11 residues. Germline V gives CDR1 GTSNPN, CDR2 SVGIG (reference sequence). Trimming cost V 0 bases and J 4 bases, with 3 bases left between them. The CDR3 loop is CAWSVSYGYTF. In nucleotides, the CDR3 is TGTGCCTGGAGTGTTTCCTATGGCTACACCTTC.

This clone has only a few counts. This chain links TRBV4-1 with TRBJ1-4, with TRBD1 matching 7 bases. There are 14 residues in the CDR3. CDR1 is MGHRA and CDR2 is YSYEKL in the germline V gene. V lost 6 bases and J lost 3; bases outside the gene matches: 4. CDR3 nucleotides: TGCGCCAGCAGAAACAGGGGTCCTAATGAAAAACTGTTTTTT. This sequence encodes CASRNRGPNEKLFF.

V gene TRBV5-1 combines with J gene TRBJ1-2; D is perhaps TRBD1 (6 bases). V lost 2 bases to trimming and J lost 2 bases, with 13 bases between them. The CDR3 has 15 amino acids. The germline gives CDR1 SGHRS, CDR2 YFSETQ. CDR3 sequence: CASSLGPTGNYGYTF. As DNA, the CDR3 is TGCGCCAGCAGCTTAGGCCCGACAGGCAACTATGGCTACACCTTC.

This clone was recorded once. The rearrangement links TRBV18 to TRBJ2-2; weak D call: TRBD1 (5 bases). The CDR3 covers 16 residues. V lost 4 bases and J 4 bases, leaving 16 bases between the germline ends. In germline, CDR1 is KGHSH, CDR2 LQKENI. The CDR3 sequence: CASSQLRASVTGELFF. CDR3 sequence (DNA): TGTGCCAGCTCACAACTCAGGGCGTCGGTCACCGGGGAGCTGTTTTTT.

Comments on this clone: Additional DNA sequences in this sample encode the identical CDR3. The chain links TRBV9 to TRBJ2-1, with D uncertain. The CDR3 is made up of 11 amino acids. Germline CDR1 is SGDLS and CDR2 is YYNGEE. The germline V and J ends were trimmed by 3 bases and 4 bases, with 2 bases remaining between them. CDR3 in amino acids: CASSGYNEQFF. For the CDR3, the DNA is TGTGCCAGCAGCGGGTACAATGAGCAGTTCTTC.

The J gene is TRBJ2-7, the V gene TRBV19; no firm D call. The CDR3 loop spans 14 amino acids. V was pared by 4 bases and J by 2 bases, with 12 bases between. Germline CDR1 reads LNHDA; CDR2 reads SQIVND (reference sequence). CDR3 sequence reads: CASSTMGRTYEQYF. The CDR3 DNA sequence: TGTGCCAGTAGTACCATGGGCCGTACCTACGAGCAGTACTTC.

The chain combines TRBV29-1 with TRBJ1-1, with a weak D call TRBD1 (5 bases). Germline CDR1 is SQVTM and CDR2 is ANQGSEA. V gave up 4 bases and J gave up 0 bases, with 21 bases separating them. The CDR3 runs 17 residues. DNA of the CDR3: TGCAGCGTTGCCGGTCTCTCTTTTGGGACGGTGAACACTGAAGCTTTCTTT. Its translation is CSVAGLSFGTVNTEAFF. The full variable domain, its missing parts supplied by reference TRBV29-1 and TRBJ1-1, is SAVISQKPSRDICQRGTSLTIQCQVDSQVTMMFWYRQQPGQSLTLIATANQGSEATYESGFVIDKFPISRPNLTFSTLTVSNMSPEDSSIYLCSVAGLSFGTVNTEAFFGQGTRLTVV.

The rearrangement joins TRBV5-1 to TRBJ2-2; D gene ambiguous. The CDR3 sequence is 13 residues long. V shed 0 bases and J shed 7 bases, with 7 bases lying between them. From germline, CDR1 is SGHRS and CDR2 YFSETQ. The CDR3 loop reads CASSLGSYGELFF. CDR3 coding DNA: TGCGCCAGCAGCTTGGGGTCTTACGGGGAGCTGTTTTTT.